This passage covers 30 T cell receptor beta chains from one sample sequenced in a study of blood T cell repertoires in COVID-19. Produced via immunoSEQ multiplex PCR; TCRdb's table is partial and in-frame only. The sample lists 90,000 to 120,000 clones, roughly 88% occurring once. Input material: peripheral blood. These receptors all stem from an older woman with acute or convalescent COVID-19.

The rearrangement joins TRBV7-2 to TRBJ2-1; 11 bases are shared with TRBD2. Trimming took 0 bases from V and 3 from J; bases not matched to a gene: 7. Per the germline V gene, CDR1 is SGHTA and CDR2 is FQGNSA. The CDR3 extends over 18 amino acids. CDR3 sequence reads: CASSLARTSGRFYNEQFF. The DNA for the CDR3 is TGTGCCAGCAGCTTAGCCCGGACTAGCGGGCGGTTCTACAATGAGCAGTTCTTC.

This clone was detected once. The CDR3 is CASGPPGKVYEQFF. The CDR3 DNA reads as TGTGCTAGTGGCCCCCCGGGGAAGGTCTATGAGCAGTTCTTC. The chain carries TRBV12-5 and TRBJ2-1, with D maybe TRBD2 (5 bases). Looked up from germline, CDR1 is LGHNT and CDR2 is FRNRAP. Trimming stripped 6 bases from V and 8 bases from J, with 17 bases between. The CDR3 length is 14 residues.

V gene TRBV6-5 combines with J gene TRBJ1-1, with TRBD1 as a possible D gene (6 bases). Trimming stripped 10 bases from V and 1 base from J, with 13 bases between. Germline lookup yields CDR1 MNHEY and CDR2 SVGAGI. This CDR3 comprises 13 residues. CDR3 nucleotides: TGTGCCACCTCTTACAGGGAGAACACTGAAGCTTTCTTT. Encoded protein: CATSYRENTEAFF.

V is TRBV4-2 and J is TRBJ2-1; D is undetermined. V gave up 1 base and J gave up 5 bases, with 9 bases separating them. The CDR3 covers 14 residues. In germline, CDR1 is LGHNA, CDR2 YNFKEQ. Here the CDR3 reads CASSQVLDNNEQFF. As DNA, the CDR3 is TGTGCCAGCAGCCAAGTCCTAGATAACAATGAGCAGTTCTTC.

The chain couples TRBV6-4 to TRBJ1-1; the D is unclear. CDR1 and CDR2 from the germline V gene are MRHNA and SNTAGT. V lost 6 bases and J lost 0, with 23 bases in between. This CDR3 has 18 residues. In DNA, the CDR3 is TGTGCCAGCAGGAGGCCCCGAGGAGGGAAGGGAATGAACACTGAAGCTTTCTTT. Amino acid sequence: CASRRPRGGKGMNTEAFF.

V gene TRBV29-1 combines with J gene TRBJ2-3; no clear D. The CDR3 is made up of 10 amino acids. CDR1 SQVTM and CDR2 ANQGSEA come from the germline V gene. The V gene lost 4 bases and the J gene lost 13 bases, with 12 bases spanning the gap. CDR3 amino acids: CSVVPSHEYF. The CDR3 bases are TGCAGCGTTGTCCCCTCACACGAGTATTTT.

The CDR3 region is CASSAGTGGQPQHF. Written as DNA, the CDR3 is TGCGCCAGCAGTGCCGGGACAGGAGGTCAGCCCCAGCATTTT. The chain carries TRBV10-2 and TRBJ1-5, with 8 nucleotides matching TRBD1. V lost 4 bases to trimming and J lost 6 bases; unmatched junction nucleotides: 5. CDR1 is WSHSY, CDR2 SAAADI, per germline. This CDR3 has 14 residues.

This sequence joins TRBV6-5 and TRBJ2-1; D remains unclear. Trimming removed 6 bases from V and 0 bases from J, with 12 bases in between. Looked up from germline, CDR1 is MNHEY and CDR2 is SVGAGI. The CDR3 consists of 15 residues. The CDR3 bases are TGTGCCAGCAGCCCACAGCTACGCTCCTACAATGAGCAGTTCTTC. Encoded protein: CASSPQLRSYNEQFF.

This clone has only one observation. The chain links TRBV6-4 to TRBJ2-7; tentatively, D is TRBD2 (6 bases). Germline CDR1 MRHNA, CDR2 SNTAGT. CDR3 size: 14 residues. Trimming took off 6 bases at V and 0 bases at J, with 12 bases between the two ends. CDR3 coding DNA: TGTGCCAGCAGCGTGCCCGGGAGCTCCTACGAGCAGTACTTC. This encodes CASSVPGSSYEQYF.

This chain connects TRBV29-1 to TRBJ1-1; D is unclear. Germline V gene sequence: CDR1 SQVTM, CDR2 ANQGSEA. The CDR3 loop spans 14 amino acids. Between the trimmed V and J ends, which lost 2 bases and 4 bases, there was a span of 14 bases. In nucleotides, the CDR3 is TGCAGCGTTGAAAAGGGTAGTCGGGGCACTGAAGCTTTCTTT. Translated, it gives CSVEKGSRGTEAFF.

The V and J genes are TRBV18 and TRBJ2-6, with D possibly matching TRBD2 (7 bases). V lost 3 bases and J 1 base, leaving 10 bases between the germline ends. There are 16 residues in the CDR3. CDR1 is KGHSH, CDR2 LQKENI, per germline. CDR3 in amino acids: CASSPAGASGANVLTF. The CDR3 DNA follows: TGTGCCAGCTCACCCGCGGGGGCTTCTGGGGCCAACGTCCTGACTTTC.

This rearrangement joins TRBV7-2 to TRBJ1-2; the match to TRBD1 covers 7 bases. The ends lost 5 bases at V and 4 bases at J; junction bases unmatched: 13. This CDR3 is built from 16 residues. Looked up from germline, CDR1 is SGHTA and CDR2 is FQGNSA. CDR3 DNA: TGTGCCAGCAGCCTAATGGACAGGCAGGCATCCTATGGCTACACCTTC. It yields the protein CASSLMDRQASYGYTF.

This chain connects TRBV7-8 to TRBJ2-3; TRBD2 matches 7 bases. In germline, CDR1 is SGHVS, CDR2 FQNEAQ. The CDR3 covers 16 residues. V gave up 1 base and J gave up 5 bases; unmatched junction bases: 9. The CDR3 nucleotides are TGTGCCAGCAGCTTAGTCTCGGCGGGAGCTTTAGATACGCAGTATTTT. Translated: CASSLVSAGALDTQYF.

The chain links TRBV4-1 to TRBJ1-3; 8 bases map to TRBD1. The germline V gene has CDR1 MGHRA and CDR2 YSYEKL. The CDR3 has 14 amino acids. V shed 3 bases, J shed 7 bases, and the junction held 5 bases outside the gene matches. CDR3 sequence: CASSQRQGTNTIYF. As DNA, the CDR3 is TGCGCCAGCAGCCAGCGACAGGGGACGAACACCATATATTTT.

The rearrangement joins TRBV7-3 to TRBJ2-2; 7 bases match TRBD1. This CDR3 comprises 13 residues. The V segment lost 5 bases and the J segment 5 bases; nucleotides outside the gene matches: 2. CDR1 and CDR2 (germline): SGHTA, FQGTGA. CDR3 residues: CASSPTGTGELFF. CDR3 sequence (DNA): TGTGCCAGCAGCCCGACAGGGACCGGGGAGCTGTTTTTT. Filled out from reference TRBV7-3 and TRBJ2-2, the complete variable domain reads GAGVSQTPSNKVTEKGKYVELRCDPISGHTALYWYRQSLGQGPEFLIYFQGTGAADDSGLPNDRFFAVRPEGSVSTLKIQRTERGDSAVYLCASSPTGTGELFFGEGSRLTVL.

The CDR3 nucleotides read TGTGCCAGCAGCGAACCGGGACTTTTCACAGATACGCAGTATTTT. Its protein product is CASSEPGLFTDTQYF. The V gene is TRBV7-9, the J gene TRBJ2-3, with a weak D call TRBD2 (6 bases). Trimming stripped 5 bases from V and 2 bases from J, with 14 bases between. Per germline, CDR1 SEHNR and CDR2 FQNEAQ (reference sequence). The CDR3 consists of 15 residues.

V and J are TRBV19 and TRBJ1-2, with D perhaps TRBD1 (6 bases). CDR1 is LNHDA, CDR2 SQIVND, per germline (reference sequence). Trimming shortened V by 8 bases and J by 5 bases, and 18 bases separated the two germline ends. The CDR3 covers 14 residues. CDR3 in amino acids: CASALDWTDYGYTF. The CDR3 DNA reads TGTGCCAGTGCTCTCGACTGGACAGATTATGGCTACACCTTC.

The rearrangement joins TRBV2 to TRBJ1-2, with a tentative D call TRBD1 (6 bases). Germline-derived CDR1 and CDR2 are SNHLY and FYNNEI. The CDR3 has 12 residues. V gave up 8 bases and J gave up 5 bases, with 12 bases separating them. Written as DNA, the CDR3 is TGTGCCAGCGGCCAACAGGGTTATGGCTACACCTTC. Amino acids: CASGQQGYGYTF.

J is TRBJ2-7 and V is TRBV5-1, with 10 positions matching TRBD2. The CDR3 length is 17 residues. Trimming took 4 bases from V and 4 from J; bases not matched to a gene: 14. Germline V CDR1 and CDR2: SGHRS, YFSETQ. The CDR3 loop is CASSARGLAEVWYEQYF. The CDR3 coding sequence is TGCGCCAGCAGCGCACGTGGACTAGCGGAGGTGTGGTACGAGCAGTACTTC.

V usage is TRBV7-8 and J usage is TRBJ2-1; D is uncertain. Deletions cut 3 bases from V and 2 bases from J, with 8 bases between. In germline, CDR1 is SGHVS, CDR2 FQNEAQ. The CDR3 loop spans 14 amino acids. DNA for the CDR3: TGTGCCAGCAGCTTTGGGCAGGCCTACAATGAGCAGTTCTTC. It encodes CASSFGQAYNEQFF. The full variable domain, completed using reference TRBV7-8 and TRBJ2-1, is GAGVSQSPRYKVAKRGQDVALRCDPISGHVSLFWYQQALGQGPEFLTYFQNEAQLDKSGLPSDRFFAERPEGSVSTLKIQRTQQEDSAVYLCASSFGQAYNEQFFGPGTRLTVL.

V gene TRBV25-1 combines with J gene TRBJ2-1; a possible D gene is TRBD2 (6 bases). V was pared by 1 base and J by 8 bases, with 15 bases between. This CDR3 is 15 amino acids long. CDR1 and CDR2 (germline): MGHDK, SYGVNS. The CDR3 loop is CASSESGEFWYEQFF. The CDR3 bases are TGTGCCAGCAGTGAATCGGGGGAGTTTTGGTATGAGCAGTTCTTC.

On this clone: At the DNA level, this CDR3 is encoded by other sequences in the same sample as well. The chain uses TRBV27 and TRBJ1-1, with D unclear. Germline lookup yields CDR1 MNHEY and CDR2 SMNVEV (reference sequence). V was pared by 5 bases and J by 1 base, with 8 bases between. The CDR3 runs 13 residues. CDR3 nucleotide sequence: TGTGCCAGCAGTCACGGGGAGAACACTGAAGCTTTCTTT. Translating it yields CASSHGENTEAFF.

The CDR3 DNA reads as TGTGCCAGCAGTTTAGGCGCCGGCGGCTATGGCTACACCTTC. Translation: CASSLGAGGYGYTF. This rearrangement joins TRBV28 to TRBJ1-2; D not certain. Germline lookup yields CDR1 MDHEN and CDR2 SYDVKM. Trimming pared 2 bases from V and 4 bases from J, leaving 11 bases between. This CDR3 contains 14 residues.

This clone was counted a few times. The V gene is TRBV2, the J gene TRBJ1-2; TRBD1 aligns across 7 bases. Germline CDR1 SNHLY, CDR2 FYNNEI. The CDR3 sequence is 13 residues long. The junction had 3 bases not matched to a gene; V was cut back by 6 bases and J by 2 bases. The CDR3 reads CASRDRANYGYTF. The CDR3 coding sequence is TGTGCCAGCAGAGACAGGGCGAACTATGGCTACACCTTC.

The chain links TRBV28 to TRBJ1-2; tentative D call: TRBD1 (6 bases). From germline, CDR1 is MDHEN and CDR2 SYDVKM. Trimming pared 2 bases from V and 9 bases from J, leaving 10 bases between. The CDR3 runs to 12 residues. CDR3 in DNA: TGTGCCAGCAGTTTACAAACAGGGAGCTACACCTTC. As protein: CASSLQTGSYTF.

The rearrangement joins TRBV14 to TRBJ1-2; 7 nucleotides agree with TRBD1. The CDR3 extends over 14 amino acids. The J segment lost 9 bases and the V segment lost 4 bases, leaving 11 bases of the junction unmatched. Germline values: CDR1 SGHDN, CDR2 FVKESK. The CDR3 here is CASSRTGAGIRYTF. The CDR3 region has the DNA TGTGCCAGCAGCCGTACAGGGGCCGGAATACGCTACACCTTC.

The V and J genes are TRBV19 and TRBJ2-3; TRBD2 is a possible D gene (5 bases). CDR3 length: 14 residues. The germline V and J ends were trimmed by 3 bases and 5 bases, with 12 bases remaining between them. Germline V gives CDR1 LNHDA, CDR2 SQIVND (reference sequence). In nucleotides, the CDR3 is TGTGCCAGTAGTATTGAGAGGGCGCAAGATACGCAGTATTTT. This translates into CASSIERAQDTQYF.

This chain joins TRBV5-6 and TRBJ1-2, with 8 positions matching TRBD1. CDR3 length equals 14 residues. Per germline, CDR1 SGHDT and CDR2 YYEEEE. Losses at the gene ends were 5 bases for V and 8 bases for J; bases not matched to a gene: 11. The CDR3 region has the DNA TGTGCCAGCAGTTTTTTGACAGGGGCGCGGGGCTACACCTTC. Protein sequence: CASSFLTGARGYTF.

The V and J genes are TRBV24-1 and TRBJ2-3; 13 bases align to TRBD2. The J segment lost 0 bases and the V segment lost 0 bases, leaving 2 bases of the junction unmatched. Germline V gene data show CDR1 as KGHDR and CDR2 as SFDVKD. This CDR3 contains 18 residues. The CDR3 DNA follows: TGTGCCACCAGTGATTTGGGGACTAGCGGGGAAAGCACAGATACGCAGTATTTT. As protein: CATSDLGTSGESTDTQYF.

This sequence joins TRBV19 and TRBJ2-1; 8 nucleotides align to TRBD2. CDR1 and CDR2 from the germline V gene are LNHDA and SQIVND (reference sequence). V was clipped by 7 bases and J by 5 bases; unmatched bases: 10. This CDR3 contains 15 residues. The CDR3 sequence: CASTAIAGNNNEQFF. CDR3 in DNA: TGTGCCAGTACTGCTATAGCGGGGAACAACAATGAGCAGTTCTTC.